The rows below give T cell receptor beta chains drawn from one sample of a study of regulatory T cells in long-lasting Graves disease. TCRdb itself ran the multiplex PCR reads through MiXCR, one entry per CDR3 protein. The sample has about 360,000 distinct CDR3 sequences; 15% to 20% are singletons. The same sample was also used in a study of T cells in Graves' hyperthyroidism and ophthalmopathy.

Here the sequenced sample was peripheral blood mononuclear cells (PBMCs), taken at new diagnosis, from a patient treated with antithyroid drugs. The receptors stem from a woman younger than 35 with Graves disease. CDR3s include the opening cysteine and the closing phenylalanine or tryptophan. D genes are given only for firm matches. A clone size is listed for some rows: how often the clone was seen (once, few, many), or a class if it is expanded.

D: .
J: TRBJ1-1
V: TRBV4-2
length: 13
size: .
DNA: TGTGCCAGCAGTCCAGGAGGGTTTTCTGAAGCTTTCTTT
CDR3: CASSPGGFSEAFF

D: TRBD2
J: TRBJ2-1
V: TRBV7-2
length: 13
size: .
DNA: TGTGCCAGCAGCACCCTTAGCGGGAGAAGGCTGTTCTTC
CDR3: CASSTLSGRRLFF

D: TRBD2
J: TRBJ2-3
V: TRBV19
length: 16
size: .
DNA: TGTGCCAGTAGTGTCGGACTAGCTAGATTCACAGATACGCAGTATTTT
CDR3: CASSVGLARFTDTQYF

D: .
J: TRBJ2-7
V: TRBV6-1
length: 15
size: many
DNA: TGTGCCAGCAGTGAACCGCTCAGAGGGGACTACGAGCAGTACTTC
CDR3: CASSEPLRGDYEQYF

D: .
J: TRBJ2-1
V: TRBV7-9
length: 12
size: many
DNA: TGTGCCAGCAGCTACAAGCAGGATGAGCAGTTCTTC
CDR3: CASSYKQDEQFF

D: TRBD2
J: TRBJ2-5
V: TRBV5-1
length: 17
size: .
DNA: TGCGCCAGCAGCTTGGACGGCATCGGGGGGACGAGGGAGACCCAGTACTTC
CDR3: CASSLDGIGGTRETQYF

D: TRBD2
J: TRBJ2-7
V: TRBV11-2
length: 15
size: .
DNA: TGTGCCAGCAGCCTAGGACTAGCGAAGTCCTACGAGCAGTACTTC
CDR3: CASSLGLAKSYEQYF

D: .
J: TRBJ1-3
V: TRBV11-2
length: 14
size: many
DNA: TGTGCCAGCAGCCATCCAGGGGCTGGAAACACCATATATTTT
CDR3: CASSHPGAGNTIYF

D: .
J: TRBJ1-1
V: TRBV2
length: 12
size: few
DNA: TGTGCCTCCGATAGCATGAACACTGAAGCTTTCTTT
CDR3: CASDSMNTEAFF

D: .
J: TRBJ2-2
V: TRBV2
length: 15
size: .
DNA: TGTGCCAGCAGAGAGGTAATCAGCGGCACCGGGGAGCTGTTTTTT
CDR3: CASREVISGTGELFF

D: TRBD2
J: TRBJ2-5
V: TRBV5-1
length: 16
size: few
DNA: TGCGCCAGCAGCTGGGGGGGGACTAGCGCCGAAGAGACCCAGTACTTC
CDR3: CASSWGGTSAEETQYF

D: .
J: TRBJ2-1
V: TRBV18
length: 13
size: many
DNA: TGTGCCAGCTCACTGACAGACGACAATGAGCAGTTCTTC
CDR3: CASSLTDDNEQFF

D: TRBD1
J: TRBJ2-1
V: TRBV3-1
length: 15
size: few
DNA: TGTGCCAGCAGTTGGGCAGGGGGCGACTACAATGAGCAGTTCTTC
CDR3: CASSWAGGDYNEQFF

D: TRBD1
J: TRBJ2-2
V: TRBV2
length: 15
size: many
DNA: TGTGCCAGCAACCTCGACAGGGTCAACACCGGGGAGCTGTTTTTT
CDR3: CASNLDRVNTGELFF

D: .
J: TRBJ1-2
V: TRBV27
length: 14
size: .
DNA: TGTGCCAGCAGTTTATCCGGGACAAGCTATGGCTACACCTTC
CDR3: CASSLSGTSYGYTF

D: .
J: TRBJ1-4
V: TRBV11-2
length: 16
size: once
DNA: TGTGCCAGCAGCTTAGTGGGCGGGACCACCTATGAAAAACTGTTTTTT
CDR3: CASSLVGGTTYEKLFF

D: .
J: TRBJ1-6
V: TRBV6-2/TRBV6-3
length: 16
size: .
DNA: TGTGCCAGCAGTTACTCGGTGGCCTCCTATAATTCACCCCTCCACTTT
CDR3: CASSYSVASYNSPLHF

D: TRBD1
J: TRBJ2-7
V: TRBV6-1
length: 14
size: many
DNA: TGTGCCAGCGGGGGGACAGGGACGCTGTACGAGCAGTACTTC
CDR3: CASGGTGTLYEQYF

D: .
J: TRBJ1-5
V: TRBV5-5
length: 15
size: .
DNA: TGTGCCAGCAGCTTGGAAGGGAAGCGCAATCAGCCCCAGCATTTT
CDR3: CASSLEGKRNQPQHF

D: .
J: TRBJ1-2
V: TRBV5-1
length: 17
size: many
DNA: TGCGCCAGCAGCGACCGGGACGGACTGGTTACTAACTATGGCTACACCTTC
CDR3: CASSDRDGLVTNYGYTF

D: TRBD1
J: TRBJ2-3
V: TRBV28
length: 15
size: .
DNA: TGTGCCAGCAGCCCCGGGACAGGGGGAAGGGATACGCAGTATTTT
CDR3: CASSPGTGGRDTQYF

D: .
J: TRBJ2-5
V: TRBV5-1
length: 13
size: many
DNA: TGCGCCAGCAGCGGACAGTTCGCGGAGACCCAGTACTTC
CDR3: CASSGQFAETQYF

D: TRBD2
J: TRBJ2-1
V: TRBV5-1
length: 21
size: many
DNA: TGCGCCAGCAGCTTGCCCAAAAGGAGGGCTAGCGGGAGTGTCCCCTACAATGAGCAGTTCTTC
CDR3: CASSLPKRRASGSVPYNEQFF

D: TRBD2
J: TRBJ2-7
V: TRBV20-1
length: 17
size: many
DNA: TGCAGTGTCAGCCCGGGACTAGCGGCTGGCCGCCCCTACGAGCAGTACTTC
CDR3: CSVSPGLAAGRPYEQYF

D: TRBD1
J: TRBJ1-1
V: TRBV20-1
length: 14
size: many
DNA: TGCAGTGCTAGAAAGGGACAGGGGCCGACTGAAGCTTTCTTT
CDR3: CSARKGQGPTEAFF

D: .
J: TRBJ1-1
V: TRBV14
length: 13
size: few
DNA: TGTGCCAGCAGCCAAGGAGGGGGGGGTTCGGCTTTCTTT
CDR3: CASSQGGGGSAFF

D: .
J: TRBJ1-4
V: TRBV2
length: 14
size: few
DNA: TGTGCCAGCAGCGAAGAGGGGGCTAATGAAAAACTGTTTTTT
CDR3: CASSEEGANEKLFF

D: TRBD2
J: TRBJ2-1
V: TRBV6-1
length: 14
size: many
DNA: TGTGCCAGCAGTCCTAGCGGGTGGGCTCGTGAGCAGTTCTTC
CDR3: CASSPSGWAREQFF